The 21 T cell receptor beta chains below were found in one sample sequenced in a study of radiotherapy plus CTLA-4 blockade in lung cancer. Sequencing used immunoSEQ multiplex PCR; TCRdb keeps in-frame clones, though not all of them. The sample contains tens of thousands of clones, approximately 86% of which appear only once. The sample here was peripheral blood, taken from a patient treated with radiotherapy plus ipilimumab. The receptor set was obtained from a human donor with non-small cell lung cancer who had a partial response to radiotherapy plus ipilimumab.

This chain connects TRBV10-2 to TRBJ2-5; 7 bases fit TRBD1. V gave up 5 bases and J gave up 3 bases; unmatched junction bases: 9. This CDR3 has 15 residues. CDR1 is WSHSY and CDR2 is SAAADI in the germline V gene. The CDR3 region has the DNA TGCGCCAGCAGTCAACCCCCGACAGGGAAAGAGACCCAGTACTTC. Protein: CASSQPPTGKETQYF.

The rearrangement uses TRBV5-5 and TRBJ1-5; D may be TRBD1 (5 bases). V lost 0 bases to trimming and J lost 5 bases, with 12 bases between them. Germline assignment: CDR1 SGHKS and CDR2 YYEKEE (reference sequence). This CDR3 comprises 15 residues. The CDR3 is CASSLGQPRDQPQHF. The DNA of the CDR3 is TGTGCCAGCAGCTTGGGACAGCCTCGGGATCAGCCCCAGCATTTT.

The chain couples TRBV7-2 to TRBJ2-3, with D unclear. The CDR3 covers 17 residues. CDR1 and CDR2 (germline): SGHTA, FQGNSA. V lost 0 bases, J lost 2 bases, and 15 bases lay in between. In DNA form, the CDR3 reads TGTGCCAGCAGCTTAGCGGCGGAAGTTGAACCCACAGATACGCAGTATTTT. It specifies CASSLAAEVEPTDTQYF.

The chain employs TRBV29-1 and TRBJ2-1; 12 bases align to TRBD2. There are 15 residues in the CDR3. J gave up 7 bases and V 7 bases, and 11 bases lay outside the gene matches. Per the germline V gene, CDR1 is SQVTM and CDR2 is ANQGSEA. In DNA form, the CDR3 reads TGCAGCGCCCACCTAGCTAGCGGGAGGGTTAATGAGCAGTTCTTC. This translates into CSAHLASGRVNEQFF.

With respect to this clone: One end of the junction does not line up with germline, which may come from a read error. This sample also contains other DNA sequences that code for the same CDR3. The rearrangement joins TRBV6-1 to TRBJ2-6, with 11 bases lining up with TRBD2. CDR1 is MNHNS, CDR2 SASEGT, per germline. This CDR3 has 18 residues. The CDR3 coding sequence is TGTGCTAGCAGTGGGGGACTAGCGGTTAGCTCTGGGGCCAACGTCCTGACTTTC. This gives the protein CASSGGLAVSSGANVLTF.

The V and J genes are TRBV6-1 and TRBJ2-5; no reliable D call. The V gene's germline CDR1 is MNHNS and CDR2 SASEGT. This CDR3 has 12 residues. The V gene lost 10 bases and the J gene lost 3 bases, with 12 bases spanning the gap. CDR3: CATGGSEETQYF. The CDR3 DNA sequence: TGTGCCACGGGTGGGTCCGAAGAGACCCAGTACTTC.

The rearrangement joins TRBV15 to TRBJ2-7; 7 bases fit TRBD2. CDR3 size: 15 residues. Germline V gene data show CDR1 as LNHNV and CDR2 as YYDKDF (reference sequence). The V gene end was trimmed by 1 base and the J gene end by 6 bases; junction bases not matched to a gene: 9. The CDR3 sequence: CATSRGGLGHGEQYF. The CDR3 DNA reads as TGTGCCACCAGCAGAGGAGGACTAGGGCACGGCGAGCAGTACTTC. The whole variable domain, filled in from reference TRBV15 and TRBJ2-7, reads DAMVIQNPRYQVTQFGKPVTLSCSQTLNHNVMYWYQQKSSQAPKLLFHYYDKDFNNEADTPDNFQSRRPNTSFCFLDIRSPGLGDTAMYLCATSRGGLGHGEQYFGPGTRLTVT.

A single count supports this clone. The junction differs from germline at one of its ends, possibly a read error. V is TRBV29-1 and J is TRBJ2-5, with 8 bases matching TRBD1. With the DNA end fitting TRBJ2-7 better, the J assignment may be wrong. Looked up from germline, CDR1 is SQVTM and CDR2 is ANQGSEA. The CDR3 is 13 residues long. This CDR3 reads CSAGTGSSCEQYF. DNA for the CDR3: TGCAGCGCCGGGACAGGCTCCTCCTGCGAGCAGTACTTC.

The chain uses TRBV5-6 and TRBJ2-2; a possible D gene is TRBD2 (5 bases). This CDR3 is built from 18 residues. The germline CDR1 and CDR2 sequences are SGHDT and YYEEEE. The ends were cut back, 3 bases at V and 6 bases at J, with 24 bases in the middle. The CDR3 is CASSWALRSGSGPGELFF. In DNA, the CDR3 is TGTGCCAGCAGCTGGGCGTTGCGGAGCGGCAGCGGTCCCGGGGAGCTGTTTTTT.

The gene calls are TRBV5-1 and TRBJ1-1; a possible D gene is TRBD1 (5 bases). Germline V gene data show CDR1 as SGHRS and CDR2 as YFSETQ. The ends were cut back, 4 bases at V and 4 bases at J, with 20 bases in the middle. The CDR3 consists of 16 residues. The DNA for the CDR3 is TGCGCCAGCAGCGGCGGGACCGTCGGATTGGGCACTGAAGCTTTCTTT. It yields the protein CASSGGTVGLGTEAFF.

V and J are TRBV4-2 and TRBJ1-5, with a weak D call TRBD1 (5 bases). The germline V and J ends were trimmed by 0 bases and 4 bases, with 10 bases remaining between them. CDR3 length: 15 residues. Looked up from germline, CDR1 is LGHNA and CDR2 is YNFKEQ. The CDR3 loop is CASSQDRQGNQPQHF. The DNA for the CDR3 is TGTGCCAGCAGCCAAGACCGGCAGGGAAATCAGCCCCAGCATTTT.

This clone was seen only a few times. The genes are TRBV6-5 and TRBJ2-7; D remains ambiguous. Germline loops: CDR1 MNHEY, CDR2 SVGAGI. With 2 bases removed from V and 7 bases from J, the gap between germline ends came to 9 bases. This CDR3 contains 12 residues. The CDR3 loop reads CASSYPRWEQYF. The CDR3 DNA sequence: TGTGCCAGCAGTTACCCGCGGTGGGAGCAGTACTTC.

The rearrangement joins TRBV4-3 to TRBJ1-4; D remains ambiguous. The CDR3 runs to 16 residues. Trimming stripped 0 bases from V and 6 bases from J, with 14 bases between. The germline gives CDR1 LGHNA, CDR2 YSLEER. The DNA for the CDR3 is TGCGCCAGCAGCCAAGATCTCGGGAGAAGGGATGAAAAACTGTTTTTT. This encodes CASSQDLGRRDEKLFF.

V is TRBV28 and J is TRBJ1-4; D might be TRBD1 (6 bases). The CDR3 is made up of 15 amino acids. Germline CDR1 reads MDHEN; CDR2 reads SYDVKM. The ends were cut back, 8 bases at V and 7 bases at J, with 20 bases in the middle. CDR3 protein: CASSGGGGRGEKLFF. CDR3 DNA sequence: TGTGCCAGCTCTGGAGGGGGGGGGCGCGGTGAAAAACTGTTTTTT.

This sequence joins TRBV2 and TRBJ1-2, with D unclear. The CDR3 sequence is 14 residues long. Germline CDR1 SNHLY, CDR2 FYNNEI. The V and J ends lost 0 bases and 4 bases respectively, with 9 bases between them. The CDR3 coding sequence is TGTGCCAGCAGTGAAGCCTACAGTTCCTATGGCTACACCTTC. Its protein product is CASSEAYSSYGYTF.

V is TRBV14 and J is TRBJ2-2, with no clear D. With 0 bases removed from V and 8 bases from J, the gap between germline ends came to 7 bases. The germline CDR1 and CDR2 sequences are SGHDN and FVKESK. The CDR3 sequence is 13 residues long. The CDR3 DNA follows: TGTGCCAGCAGCCAAGATTACGAGGGGGAGCTGTTTTTT. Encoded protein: CASSQDYEGELFF.

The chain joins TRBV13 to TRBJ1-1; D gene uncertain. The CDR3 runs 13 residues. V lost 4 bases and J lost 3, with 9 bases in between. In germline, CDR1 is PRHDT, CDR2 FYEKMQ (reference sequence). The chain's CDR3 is CASSSYSHTEAFF. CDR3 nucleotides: TGTGCCAGCAGCTCGTACTCGCACACTGAAGCTTTCTTT. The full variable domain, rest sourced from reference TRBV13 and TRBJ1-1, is AAGVIQSPRHLIKEKRETATLKCYPIPRHDTVYWYQQGPGQDPQFLISFYEKMQSDKGSIPDRFSAQQFSDYHSELNMSSLELGDSALYFCASSSYSHTEAFFGQGTRLTVV.

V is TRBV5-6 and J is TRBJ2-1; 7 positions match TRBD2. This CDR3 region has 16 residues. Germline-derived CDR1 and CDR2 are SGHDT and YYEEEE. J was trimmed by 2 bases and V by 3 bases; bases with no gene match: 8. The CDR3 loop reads CASSWPLASTYNEQFF. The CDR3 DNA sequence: TGTGCCAGCAGCTGGCCACTAGCGAGTACCTACAATGAGCAGTTCTTC.

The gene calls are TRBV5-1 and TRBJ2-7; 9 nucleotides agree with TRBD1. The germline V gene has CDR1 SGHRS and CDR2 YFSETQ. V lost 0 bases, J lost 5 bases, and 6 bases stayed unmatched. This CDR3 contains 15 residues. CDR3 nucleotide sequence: TGCGCCAGCAGCTTGGCCACAGGGGGCTTCAACGAGCAGTACTTC. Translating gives CASSLATGGFNEQYF.

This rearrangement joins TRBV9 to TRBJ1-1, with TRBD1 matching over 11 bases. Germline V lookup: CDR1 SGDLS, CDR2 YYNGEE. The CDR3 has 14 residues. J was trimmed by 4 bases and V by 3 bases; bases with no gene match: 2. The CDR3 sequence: CASSAGTGGTEAFF. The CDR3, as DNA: TGTGCCAGCAGCGCCGGGACAGGGGGCACTGAAGCTTTCTTT.

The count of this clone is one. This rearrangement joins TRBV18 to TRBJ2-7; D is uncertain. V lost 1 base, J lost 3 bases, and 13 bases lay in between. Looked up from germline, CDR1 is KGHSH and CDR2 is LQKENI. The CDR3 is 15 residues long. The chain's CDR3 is CASSPLRSEHYEQYF. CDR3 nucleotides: TGTGCCAGCTCACCACTCAGGTCAGAACACTACGAGCAGTACTTC.